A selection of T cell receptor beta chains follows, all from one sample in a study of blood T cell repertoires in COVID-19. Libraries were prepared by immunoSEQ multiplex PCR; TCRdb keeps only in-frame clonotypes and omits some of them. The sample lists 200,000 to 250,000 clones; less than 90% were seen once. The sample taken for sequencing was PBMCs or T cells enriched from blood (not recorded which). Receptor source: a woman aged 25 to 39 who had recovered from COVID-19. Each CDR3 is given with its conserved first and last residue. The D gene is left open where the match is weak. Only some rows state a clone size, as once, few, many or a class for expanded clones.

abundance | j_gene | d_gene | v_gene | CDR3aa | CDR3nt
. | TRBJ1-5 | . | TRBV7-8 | CASSQGGGRSNQPQHF | TGTGCCAGCAGCCAAGGGGGGGGCCGAAGCAATCAGCCCCAGCATTTT
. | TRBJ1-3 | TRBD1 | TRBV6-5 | CASRWQGVNTIYF | TGTGCCAGCCGGTGGCAGGGGGTGAACACCATATATTTT
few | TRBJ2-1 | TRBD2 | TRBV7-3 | CASSLDLAGEGEQFF | TGTGCCAGCAGCTTGGATCTAGCGGGGGAGGGTGAGCAGTTCTTC
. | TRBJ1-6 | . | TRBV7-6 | CASSLGGISPLHF | TGTGCCAGCAGCTTAGGAGGTATTTCACCCCTCCACTTT
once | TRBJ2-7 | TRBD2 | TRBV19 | CASSTTSGGPYEQYF | TGTGCCAGTAGTACCACTAGCGGGGGCCCCTACGAGCAGTACTTC
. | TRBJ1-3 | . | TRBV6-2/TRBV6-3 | CASSYSSGNTIYF | TGTGCCAGCAGTTACTCCTCCGGGAACACCATATATTTT
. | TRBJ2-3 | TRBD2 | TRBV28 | CASSLWTSGGATDTQYF | TGTGCCAGCAGTTTATGGACCAGCGGGGGGGCGACAGATACGCAGTATTTT
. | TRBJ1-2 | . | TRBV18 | CASSPTPEGNYGYTF | TGTGCCAGCTCACCGACACCGGAGGGTAACTATGGCTACACCTTC
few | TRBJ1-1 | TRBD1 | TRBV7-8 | CASSSDRVWGMNTEAFF | TGTGCCAGCAGCTCAGACAGGGTTTGGGGCATGAACACTGAAGCTTTCTTT
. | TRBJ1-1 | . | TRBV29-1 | CSVRQVEAFF | TGCAGCGTCCGACAGGTTGAAGCTTTCTTT
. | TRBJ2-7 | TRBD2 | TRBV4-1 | CASSPLAGATYEQYF | TGCGCCAGCAGCCCCCTAGCGGGGGCCACCTACGAGCAGTACTTC
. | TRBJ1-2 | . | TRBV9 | CASSVSQGLGGYTF | TGTGCCAGCAGCGTATCCCAGGGATTAGGGGGCTACACCTTC
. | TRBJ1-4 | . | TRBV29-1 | CSVARVGMNEKLFF | TGCAGCGTTGCGAGGGTCGGGATGAATGAAAAACTGTTTTTT
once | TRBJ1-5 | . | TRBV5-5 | CASSLGRGDGQPQHF | TGTGCCAGCAGCTTGGGCCGGGGTGATGGACAGCCCCAGCATTTT
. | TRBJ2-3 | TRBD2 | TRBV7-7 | CASSPGGLAGGLDTQYF | TGTGCTAGCAGCCCAGGAGGGCTAGCGGGGGGATTAGATACGCAGTATTTT
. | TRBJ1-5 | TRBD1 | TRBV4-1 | CASSPYGQDSNQPQHF | TGCGCCAGCAGCCCTTACGGACAGGATAGCAATCAGCCCCAGCATTTT
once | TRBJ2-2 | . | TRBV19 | CASSPARFRGGELFF | TGTGCCAGTAGCCCAGCTAGATTTCGTGGCGGGGAGCTGTTTTTT
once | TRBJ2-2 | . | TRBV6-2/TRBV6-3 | CASSYVQTNTGELFF | TGTGCCAGCAGTTACGTCCAGACGAACACCGGGGAGCTGTTTTTT
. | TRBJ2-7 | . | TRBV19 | CASSAGTGLGVQQYF | TGTGCCAGTAGTGCAGGGACGGGACTTGGGGTGCAGCAGTACTTC
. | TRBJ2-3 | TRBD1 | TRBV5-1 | CASSFAGTGSTDTQYF | TGCGCCAGCAGCTTCGCCGGGACAGGATCCACAGATACGCAGTATTTT
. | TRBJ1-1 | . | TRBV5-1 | CASSLDQLNTEAFF | TGCGCCAGCAGCTTGGATCAGTTGAACACTGAAGCTTTCTTT
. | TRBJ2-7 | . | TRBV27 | CASSYSPSSYEQYF | TGTGCCAGCAGTTATTCCCCGAGCTCCTACGAGCAGTACTTC
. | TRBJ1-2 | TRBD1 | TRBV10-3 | CAISESTGAVGYGYTF | TGTGCCATCAGTGAGTCGACAGGGGCGGTTGGCTATGGCTACACCTTC
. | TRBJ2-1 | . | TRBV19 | CASSPLQGRDEQFF | TGTGCCAGTAGTCCCCTGCAGGGTAGGGATGAGCAGTTCTTC
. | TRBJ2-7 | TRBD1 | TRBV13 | CASSLGGTVSYEQYF | TGTGCCAGCAGCTTAGGCGGGACAGTCTCCTACGAGCAGTACTTC
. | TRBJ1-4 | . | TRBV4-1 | CASSQEHGRAGEKLFF | TGCGCCAGCAGCCAAGAACATGGCAGGGCGGGGGAAAAACTGTTTTTT
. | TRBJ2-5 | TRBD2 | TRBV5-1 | CASSLALGGGQETQYF | TGCGCCAGCAGCTTGGCTCTTGGGGGGGGCCAAGAGACCCAGTACTTC
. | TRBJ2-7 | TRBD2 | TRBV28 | CASSGAFYEQYF | TGTGCCAGTAGCGGGGCCTTCTACGAGCAGTACTTC
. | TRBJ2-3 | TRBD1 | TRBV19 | CASSLQGRGTDTQYF | TGTGCCAGTAGCCTACAGGGGCGCGGGACAGATACGCAGTATTTT
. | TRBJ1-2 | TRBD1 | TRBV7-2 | CASSVAGGGYTF | TGTGCCAGCAGCGTAGCAGGGGGTGGCTACACCTTC
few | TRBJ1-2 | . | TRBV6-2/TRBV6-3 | CASSYGRNYGYTF | TGTGCCAGCAGTTACGGCAGGAACTATGGCTACACCTTC
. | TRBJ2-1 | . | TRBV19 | CASSTPLRHTTGNFYNEQFF | TGTGCCAGTAGTACCCCCTTGCGACACACAACAGGGAATTTCTACAATGAGCAGTTCTTC
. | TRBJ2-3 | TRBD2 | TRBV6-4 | CASSNLAGNTDTQYF | TGTGCCAGCAGCAACTTAGCGGGGAACACAGATACGCAGTATTTT
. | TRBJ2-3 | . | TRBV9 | CASSSTRTPWNADTQYF | TGTGCCAGCAGCTCTACCCGGACACCGTGGAACGCAGATACGCAGTATTTT
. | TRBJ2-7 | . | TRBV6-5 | CASSRTGGSGEQYF | TGTGCCAGCAGTCGGACAGGAGGGAGTGGGGAGCAGTACTTC
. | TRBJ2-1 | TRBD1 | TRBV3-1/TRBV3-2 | CASSTDRGGDEQFF | TGTGCCAGCAGTACCGACAGGGGGGGGGATGAGCAGTTCTTC
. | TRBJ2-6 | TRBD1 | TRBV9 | CASSGQGAGGANVLTF | TGTGCCAGCAGTGGCCAGGGGGCGGGAGGGGCCAACGTCCTGACTTTC
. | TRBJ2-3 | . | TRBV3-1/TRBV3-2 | CASSQVSGGLFTDTQYF | TGTGCCAGCAGCCAAGTCTCTGGGGGCCTTTTCACAGATACGCAGTATTTT
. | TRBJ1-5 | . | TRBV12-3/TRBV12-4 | CASSLRRDQPQHF | TGTGCCAGCAGTTTACGCAGGGATCAGCCCCAGCATTTT
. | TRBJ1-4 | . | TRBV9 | CASSVDRGGEKLFF | TGTGCCAGCAGCGTAGACCGGGGTGGGGAAAAACTGTTTTTT